Listed here are 19 T cell receptor beta chains from one sample, sequenced in a study of tumor-infiltrating lymphocytes in primary liver carcinoma. Joint extraction of RNA and DNA used roughly 19-31 mg of bulk tissue that was unsorted. With a constant-region primer, TCR beta cDNA was made from approximately 450 ng of total RNA. Employing slightly modified ARM-PCR, three nested multiplex PCR rounds were run, and these gave rise to the TCR beta libraries. Rounds one and two of PCR, each of roughly 10 cycles, were primed with TRBV1-TRBV30 forward primers and a C-beta reverse primer. MiXCR was run by TCRdb on the multiplex PCR reads, yielding one entry per CDR3 protein. The sample has more than 20,000 distinct CDR3 sequences; 80% are singletons. The source material was liver tumor tissue from sampling region 2. Subset: tumor region T2, inferior pole. All receptors come from a woman aged 25 to 39 with primary liver carcinoma and hepatitis B virus infection.

As regards this clonotype: In this CDR3 the conserved last residue, phenylalanine or tryptophan, is missing, so a read error is likely. The gene calls are TRBV29-1 and TRBJ2-7; D is possibly TRBD1 or TRBD2 (5 bases each). Germline V CDR1 and CDR2: SQVTM, ANQGSEA. This CDR3 has 11 residues. CDR3 loop: CSVGAGYEQYL. DNA of the CDR3: TGCAGTGTCGGGGCAGGGTATGAGCAGTACCTC.

Comment on this clonotype: The junction differs from germline at one of its ends, possibly a read error. The chain employs TRBV11-3 and TRBJ2-2; 15 nucleotides align to TRBD2. Germline CDR1 reads SGHNT; CDR2 reads YENEEA. The CDR3 has 20 residues. In DNA form, the CDR3 reads TGTGCCAGCAACTTACGTCGGACTAGCGGGAGGGCCGGAAAGGGCGGGGAGCTGTTCTTT. It encodes CASNLRRTSGRAGKGGELFF.

This clonotype has a single count. The junction differs from germline at one of its ends, possibly a read error. The chain links TRBV30 to TRBJ2-5, with a tentative D call TRBD2 (6 bases). This CDR3 has 15 residues. Germline V CDR1 and CDR2: GTSNPN, SVGIG (reference sequence). CDR3 coding DNA: TGTGCTTGGAGGGTCTTGGGCGCGTCCCTAGGGACCCAGTACTTC. Translation: CAWRVLGASLGTQYF.

A word on this clonotype: Since the CDR3 does not end with the conserved phenylalanine or tryptophan, this likely comes from a read error. V is TRBV7-8 and J is TRBJ2-2; the match to TRBD2 covers 14 bases. This CDR3 is built from 18 residues. Germline V gene lookup returns CDR1 SGHVS and CDR2 FQNEAQ. The CDR3 here is CAGSSFRLAGGDTGELFL. The DNA of the CDR3 is TGTGCCGGCAGCTCCTTTAGACTAGCGGGAGGGGACACCGGGGAGCTGTTTCTT.

A note on this clonotype: A clone one base away is much larger, so this may be a read error. The V and J genes are TRBV28 and TRBJ2-3; D possibly corresponds to TRBD1 (6 bases). Trimming pared 6 bases from V and 3 bases from J, leaving 19 bases between. Germline CDR1 reads MDHEN; CDR2 reads SYDVKM. This CDR3 has 16 amino acids. The CDR3 nucleotides are TGTGCCAGCAGAACCGGGGCGTGGGGGCAGACAGATACGCAGTATTTT. This gives the protein CASRTGAWGQTDTQYF. Using reference TRBV28 and TRBJ2-3 for the parts outside the CDR3, the full variable domain is DVKVTQSSRYLVKRTGEKVFLECVQDMDHENMFWYRQDPGLGLRLIYFSYDVKMKEKGDIPEGYSVSREKKERFSLILESASTNQTSMYLCASRTGAWGQTDTQYFGPGTRLTVL.

The sample holds one count of this clonotype. A much larger clone lies one base from this, so it may be a read error. The rearrangement links TRBV28 to TRBJ2-3, with TRBD1 matching over 8 bases. CDR3 size: 16 residues. V trimming: 5 bases; J trimming: 5 bases; junction bases outside the gene matches: 12. The germline CDR1 and CDR2 sequences are MDHEN and SYDVKM. The CDR3: CASSPPDRDRIDTQYF. CDR3 bases: TGTGCCAGCAGTCCCCCGGACAGGGACCGGATAGATACGCAGTATTTT.

Details on this clonotype: The junction departs from the called germline gene at one end, perhaps through a read error. The CDR3 DNA follows: TGTACCGGCCTACAATCCGGTACACAGGGTTACGAGCACTACTTC. Residues: CTGLQSGTQGYEHYF. V and J are TRBV12-3 or TRBV12-4 and TRBJ2-7; tentative D call: TRBD1 (6 bases). The CDR3 is made up of 15 amino acids.

In the case of this clonotype: Given the absence of the conserved phenylalanine or tryptophan at the CDR3 end, a read error is likely. The V gene is TRBV11-1, the J gene TRBJ2-7; unclear D gene. CDR1 is SGHAT and CDR2 is FQDESV in the germline V gene (reference sequence). This CDR3 has 13 amino acids. CDR3 sequence reads: CSISLGYLREQYL. The CDR3 DNA is TGTAGCATCAGCTTAGGATACCTCCGCGAGCAGTACTTA.

Details on this clonotype: This may come from a read error, since a much larger clone is one base off. V usage is TRBV6-5 and J usage is TRBJ2-2, with TRBD2 as a possible D gene (5 bases). The CDR3 runs to 15 residues. Germline V gene data show CDR1 as MNHEY and CDR2 as SVGAGI. The CDR3 loop reads CASNYAVDGTGEMFF. CDR3 coding DNA: TGTGCCAGCAATTACGCAGTGGACGGCACCGGGGAGATGTTTTTT.

Concerning this clonotype: Germline is not matched at one junction end, which may reflect a read error. The rearrangement uses TRBV6-1 and TRBJ2-2, with a tentative D call TRBD2 (6 bases). CDR1 and CDR2 from the germline V gene are MNHNS and SASEGT. CDR3 length equals 19 residues. CDR3 protein: CASSVTLPGSAANIGELFF. CDR3 coding DNA: TGTGCCAGCAGTGTAACCCTTCCCGGGAGCGCCGCGAACATCGGGGAGCTGTTTTTT.

In regard to this clonotype: Germline is not matched at one junction end, which may reflect a read error. CDR3: CATSPRLGDTQYF. The CDR3, as DNA: TGTGCCACTAGCCCGAGGTTGGGGGATACACAGTATTTT. This rearrangement joins TRBV5-4 to TRBJ2-3; D possibly uses TRBD1 or TRBD2 (5 bases each). Per the germline V gene, CDR1 is SGHNT and CDR2 is YYREEE (reference sequence). The CDR3 spans 13 residues. Drawing the rest from reference TRBV5-4 and TRBJ2-3, the complete variable domain is ETGVTQSPTHLIKTRGQQVTLRCSSQSGHNTVSWYQQALGQGPQFIFQYYREEENGRGNFPPRFSGLQFPNYSSELNVNALELDDSALYLCATSPRLGDTQYFGPGTRLTVL.

The chain joins TRBV6-5 to TRBJ2-5; D is possibly TRBD2 (7 bases). Trimming pared 5 bases from V and 14 bases from J, leaving 21 bases between. CDR3 length: 13 amino acids. CDR1 and CDR2 from the germline V gene are MNHEY and SVGAGI. DNA for the CDR3: TGTGCCAGCAGTACCGACGGGGGGCAGATCCAATACTTC. This encodes CASSTDGGQIQYF.

The chain uses TRBV11-3 and TRBJ2-1, with D perhaps matching TRBD1 (6 bases). The germline gives CDR1 SGHNT, CDR2 YENEEA. CDR3 size: 12 residues. V was pared by 9 bases and J by 10 bases, with 16 bases between. As DNA, the CDR3 is TGTGCCAGGCCCCAGACAGGTGCCGAGCAGTTCTTC. This encodes CARPQTGAEQFF.

This clonotype appeared a few times. The junction does not match germline at one end; this may be a read error. The rearrangement links TRBV12-3 or TRBV12-4 to TRBJ2-5; possibly TRBD1 for D (6 bases). This CDR3 is 13 amino acids long. This CDR3 is CVSSPGELETQYF. The CDR3 nucleotides are TGTGTCAGCAGTCCAGGGGAATTAGAGACCCAGTACTTC.

As regards this clonotype: Likely a read error: the CDR3 ends without its conserved phenylalanine or tryptophan. The rearrangement joins TRBV4-3 to TRBJ2-7, with D hard to call. Germline CDR1 LGHNA, CDR2 YSLEER. The CDR3 extends over 14 amino acids. The CDR3 here is CDSSHTALSSEQYS. The CDR3 nucleotides read TGCGACAGCAGCCACACTGCCCTTTCCAGCGAGCAGTACTCC.

Regarding this clonotype: An end of the junction differs from the germline gene, which may be a read error. The V call is TRBV10-3, the J call TRBJ2-1; TRBD2 might be the D (5 bases). Germline loops: CDR1 ENHRY, CDR2 SYGVKD. CDR3 length: 14 amino acids. CDR3 sequence reads: CPINPTATRDVQFF. CDR3 bases: TGTCCCATCAATCCCACGGCGACCCGGGATGTGCAGTTCTTC.

The chain is built from TRBV11-2 and TRBJ2-2; no clear D gene. Per the germline V gene, CDR1 is SGHAT and CDR2 is FQNNGV. Trimming removed 5 bases at V and 3 bases at J, with 16 bases between. The CDR3 length is 16 residues. Written as DNA, the CDR3 is TGTGCCAGCAGCCCCCGTCCCCAATTGGACACCGGGGAGCTGTTTTTT. It translates to CASSPRPQLDTGELFF.

As to this clonotype: A read error may account for a junction end that differs from germline. The chain couples TRBV4-2 to TRBJ1-1, with D perhaps matching TRBD1 (5 bases). The CDR3 runs to 16 residues. Germline V gene data show CDR1 as LGHNA and CDR2 as YNFKEQ. CDR3 bases: TGTGCCAATAGCCCCGTCGAGGGGAGAGGGAACACTGAGGCTTTCTTT. This sequence encodes CANSPVEGRGNTEAFF.

This clonotype was seen ten or more times. The J gene is TRBJ2-4, the V gene TRBV4-2; perhaps TRBD1 as D (5 bases). This CDR3 is built from 18 residues. V gave up 0 bases and J gave up 6 bases, with 21 bases separating them. Germline V gene sequence: CDR1 LGHNA, CDR2 YNFKEQ. The CDR3 region is CASSQEGAGKGIGNIQYF. The CDR3 DNA follows: TGTGCCAGCAGCCAAGAAGGCGCAGGGAAGGGGATCGGAAACATTCAGTACTTC.